This T cell receptor (beta chain) was captured by sequencing in a study of cytomegalovirus exposure and HLA in healthy donors. Remarks on this clone: Its specificity is unknown.

It was the approximately 120-subject validation cohort, separate from the roughly 700-subject first cohort, to which the donors belonged. The V and J ends lost 2 bases and 7 bases respectively, with 6 bases between them. Germline lookup yields CDR1 KGHSH and CDR2 LQKENI. The CDR3 runs 12 residues. TCRdb's table, derived via immunoSEQ multiplex PCR, lists solely in-frame clones and lacks some. The profile shows hundreds of thousands of clones, approximately 87% of them singletons. Notes on the study in general: In vitro assays verified that three CMV-associated chains recognized CMV antigens specifically.

The sample comprised PBMCs. The V and J genes are TRBV18 and TRBJ2-1; weak D call: TRBD1 (5 bases). This TCR was sampled from a young man in good health and CMV-seronegative. The CDR3 is CASSPSGNEQFF. The CDR3, as DNA: TGTGCCAGCTCACCATCAGGGAATGAGCAGTTCTTC.